This T cell receptor (beta chain) is from a study of blood T cell repertoires in COVID-19. The CDR3 sequence is 14 residues long. Germline lookup yields CDR1 MDHEN and CDR2 SYDVKM. V shed 8 bases and J 4 bases; nucleotides not matched to a gene: 7. The repertoire was sequenced with immunoSEQ multiplex PCR; TCRdb's copy has only in-frame clones and lacks some. The sample has roughly 700,000 clones; around 90% are singletons. The sequenced material came from peripheral blood. V usage is TRBV28 and J usage is TRBJ2-2, with 7 bases matching TRBD2. This TCR was recovered from a woman under 30 with acute or convalescent COVID-19. CDR3 DNA sequence: TGTGCCAGCCATGGGGGAGGGTCCACCGGGGAGCTGTTTTTT. Protein sequence: CASHGGGSTGELFF.